This T cell receptor beta chain was documented in a study of graft-versus-host responses after intestinal transplantation. Study context: Transplants given to recipients were multivisceral, liver-intestinal, or isolated intestinal. Every transplant recipient was induced with anti-thymocyte globulin, then maintained on tacrolimus and steroids for 2 to 3 years.

For this clone: Its specificity is not known.

The method was immunoSEQ multiplex PCR; TCRdb's version includes in-frame clones alone and lacks a portion of them. The sample has around 99,000 clones; roughly 87% are singletons. The CDR3 is 14 amino acids. CDR1 and CDR2 (germline): SGHAT, FQNNGV. Trimming left V 8 bases short and J 1 base short, with 14 bases between. Study observations and caveats: The highest levels of circulating GvH clones went along with early declines in HvG clones after transplant. Where graft-donor T cell macrochimerism was present, patients had high graft-versus-host to host-versus-graft clonal ratios in allografts.

The chain uses TRBV11-2 and TRBJ1-2, with D perhaps TRBD1 (5 bases). The clonotype originates from a human donor who was the organ donor for an intestinal transplant. This specimen consisted of unstimulated CD4+ T cells sorted from spleen or lymph node cells, obtained before transplant. Here the CDR3 DNA reads TGTGCCAGCGGAGTTTATGGACATAACTATGGCTACACCTTC. Amino acids: CASGVYGHNYGYTF.